The clone carrying this T cell receptor (beta chain) came up many times. The data were obtained in a study of blood T cell repertoires in COVID-19. Turning to the study itself: PBMCs, B-cell-depleted T cells, or T cells were the source of the cDNA or gDNA that made up the material.

The CDR3 has 15 amino acids. Germline V CDR1 and CDR2: SQVTM, ANQGSEA. Germline trimming cut 7 bases from V and 1 base from J; bases unmatched to any gene: 13. Study processing details: Nucleated cell counts were estimated from reference gene primer amplification. Data came from immunoSEQ multiplex PCR; TCRdb stores just in-frame clones and leaves some out. D and trimming were read from the DNA, whereas the V and J calls and clone size are those reported in that table. The repertoire includes under 120,000 clones, more than 60% of them detected once, and less than 25% sits in the top ten. The TCR was taken from a man aged 65 to 85 with active or convalescent COVID-19. Material: peripheral blood. V and J are TRBV29-1 and TRBJ2-7; 7 nucleotides match TRBD1. CDR3 nucleotide sequence: TGCAGCGCTTATGGGACCGGGACAGCTTCCTACGAGCAGTACTTC. Amino acid sequence: CSAYGTGTASYEQYF.